Presented here are 18 T cell receptor beta chains from one specimen sequenced in a study of T cell responses to AZD1222 COVID-19 vaccine. Assay used: immunoSEQ multiplex PCR; TCRdb lists only in-frame clones, some missing. The sample shows under 150,000 clones, around nine tenths of them seen only once. The sample consisted of peripheral blood, taken on day 0 of MenACWY control vaccination. The receptors were gathered from an adult in good health.

This CDR3 is CASSVGAGKYEKLFF. The CDR3 DNA sequence: TGTGCCAGCAGCGTAGGTGCTGGGAAGTATGAAAAACTGTTTTTT. The V and J genes are TRBV9 and TRBJ1-4; the D is unclear. CDR1 is SGDLS and CDR2 is YYNGEE in the germline V gene. The CDR3 consists of 15 residues. The ends were cut back, 0 bases at V and 6 bases at J, with 12 bases in the middle.

V gene TRBV29-1 combines with J gene TRBJ2-7; 8 bases are shared with TRBD1. Germline CDR1 is SQVTM and CDR2 is ANQGSEA. CDR3 length: 12 amino acids. The ends lost 8 bases at V and 6 bases at J; junction bases unmatched: 9. The CDR3 region is CSTGATGGEQYF. CDR3 DNA: TGCAGCACCGGTGCTACAGGGGGCGAGCAGTACTTC.

The CDR3 here is CASSLSTGTYEQYF. The CDR3 region has the DNA TGTGCCAGCAGTTTATCTACCGGGACCTACGAGCAGTACTTC. This sequence joins TRBV27 and TRBJ2-7, with D possibly TRBD2 on 5 matching bases. Trimming removed 0 bases from V and 2 bases from J, with 8 bases in between. The CDR3 sequence is 14 residues long. CDR1 and CDR2 (germline): MNHEY, SMNVEV (reference sequence).

This clone was seen a single time. The chain links TRBV7-9 to TRBJ2-5; 9 bases fit TRBD2. V lost 1 base and J lost 5; bases outside the gene matches: 5. Per germline, CDR1 SEHNR and CDR2 FQNEAQ (reference sequence). This CDR3 has 15 residues. DNA for the CDR3: TGTGCCAGCAGCTTAGAACTAGCGGGTGCTGAGACCCAGTACTTC. This encodes CASSLELAGAETQYF.

The chain recombines TRBV7-2 with TRBJ1-3; 7 bases fit TRBD1. J was trimmed by 4 bases and V by 1 base; bases with no gene match: 4. Per germline, CDR1 SGHTA and CDR2 FQGNSA. The CDR3 contains 15 residues. This CDR3 reads CASSLESTGGNTIYF. CDR3 coding DNA: TGTGCCAGCAGCTTAGAGTCGACAGGGGGAAACACCATATATTTT.

The chain links TRBV6-5 to TRBJ2-3; no definite D call. CDR3 length: 15 residues. V was shortened by 8 bases and J by 2 bases, with 17 bases between the two germline ends. Germline V gene sequence: CDR1 MNHEY, CDR2 SVGAGI. For the CDR3, the DNA is TGTGCCAGCTCGATTAGTACTCCCCACACAGATACGCAGTATTTT. Its translation is CASSISTPHTDTQYF.

V is TRBV6-1 and J is TRBJ2-7; D ambiguous. The CDR3 length is 12 residues. Germline CDR1 reads MNHNS; CDR2 reads SASEGT. Trimming took 3 bases from V and 9 from J, leaving 12 bases between them. The CDR3 region is CASSEELRTQYF. Here the CDR3 DNA reads TGTGCCAGCAGTGAGGAGCTTCGGACGCAGTACTTC.

The chain couples TRBV19 to TRBJ1-4, with D perhaps TRBD1 (6 bases). CDR3 length equals 18 residues. V lost 3 bases and J 3 bases, leaving 20 bases between the germline ends. The germline V gene has CDR1 LNHDA and CDR2 SQIVND (reference sequence). CDR3 protein: CASSMRGGQRRSNEKLFF. CDR3 bases: TGTGCCAGTAGTATGCGTGGCGGACAGAGGCGGTCTAATGAAAAACTGTTTTTT.

The chain joins TRBV29-1 to TRBJ1-1; 7 bases agree with TRBD1. V lost 6 bases, J lost 1 base, and 14 bases stayed unmatched. The CDR3 loop spans 16 amino acids. Germline CDR1 and CDR2: SQVTM and ANQGSEA. The CDR3 reads CSVREDRLDTNTEAFF. CDR3 nucleotide sequence: TGCAGCGTAAGGGAGGACAGGTTGGATACGAACACTGAAGCTTTCTTT.

This clone was counted once. The CDR3 loop reads CASGGVGGPGELFF. CDR3 DNA sequence: TGTGCCAGCGGAGGGGTTGGGGGCCCCGGGGAGCTGTTTTTT. The chain carries TRBV9 and TRBJ2-2; D assignment may be TRBD1 or TRBD2 (6 bases each). V lost 7 bases, J lost 6 bases, and 16 bases lay in between. There are 14 residues in the CDR3. Per the germline V gene, CDR1 is SGDLS and CDR2 is YYNGEE. The variable domain in full, with the rest retrieved from reference TRBV9 and TRBJ2-2, is DSGVTQTPKHLITATGQRVTLRCSPRSGDLSVYWYQQSLDQGLQFLIQYYNGEERAKGNILERFSAQQFPDLHSELNLSSLELGDSALYFCASGGVGGPGELFFGEGSRLTVL.

V usage is TRBV5-1 and J usage is TRBJ2-1; D may be TRBD1 (5 bases). The V gene's germline CDR1 is SGHRS and CDR2 YFSETQ. This CDR3 has 14 residues. V was shortened by 3 bases and J by 9 bases, with 16 bases between the two germline ends. The CDR3 nucleotides are TGCGCCAGCAGCTCCGTTACAATAAGGGGTGAGCAGTTCTTC. It translates to CASSSVTIRGEQFF.

The CDR3 DNA reads TGTGCCAGCAGCCTTGCGGAGCTGAACACTGAAGCTTTCTTT. The encoded protein is CASSLAELNTEAFF. V is TRBV28 and J is TRBJ1-1; D gene uncertain. CDR1 and CDR2 from the germline V gene are MDHEN and SYDVKM. The CDR3 spans 14 residues. Trimming removed 6 bases at V and 0 bases at J, with 11 bases between.

The chain combines TRBV6-2 or TRBV6-3 with TRBJ2-5; D ambiguous. The CDR3 runs 13 residues. Germline CDR1 and CDR2: MNHEY and SVGEGT. Between the trimmed V and J ends, which lost 1 base and 4 bases, there was a span of 7 bases. The CDR3 nucleotides read TGTGCCAGCAGTTACTGGGTGGGAGAGACCCAGTACTTC. Its translation: CASSYWVGETQYF.

The gene calls are TRBV3-1 (or the pseudogene TRBV3-2) and TRBJ2-1; 7 nucleotides agree with TRBD2. CDR1 and CDR2 from the germline V gene are LGHDT and YNNKEL (reference sequence). After removal of 3 bases from V and 0 bases from J, the junction contained 5 bases not matched to a gene. The CDR3 spans 16 residues. The CDR3 nucleotides read TGTGCCAGCAGCCAGACGGGACTAACCTCCTACAATGAGCAGTTCTTC. It codes for CASSQTGLTSYNEQFF.

This clone has a single count. This rearrangement joins TRBV7-8 to TRBJ1-2; a possible D gene is TRBD1 (5 bases). Germline V gene data show CDR1 as SGHVS and CDR2 as FQNEAQ. V dropped 1 base and J dropped 8 bases, with 17 bases sitting between them. This CDR3 comprises 15 residues. The CDR3 spells CASSLGTPFGRGYTF. DNA of the CDR3: TGTGCCAGCAGCTTAGGGACACCCTTCGGGAGGGGCTACACCTTC.

The rearrangement uses TRBV7-9 and TRBJ2-7; D is uncertain. Germline CDR1 SEHNR, CDR2 FQNEAQ (reference sequence). This CDR3 has 11 amino acids. Trimming took 5 bases from V and 2 from J, leaving 4 bases between them. DNA of the CDR3: TGTGCCAGCAGCCGAACCTACGAGCAGTACTTC. Protein: CASSRTYEQYF. Combining the CDR3 with reference TRBV7-9 and TRBJ2-7 gives the whole variable domain DTGVSQNPRHKITKRGQNVTFRCDPISEHNRLYWYRQTLGQGPEFLTYFQNEAQLEKSRLLSDRFSAERPKGSFSTLEIQRTEQGDSAMYLCASSRTYEQYFGPGTRLTVT.

This rearrangement joins TRBV12-3 or TRBV12-4 to TRBJ1-2; no clear D gene. The CDR3 has 13 amino acids. V dropped 5 bases and J dropped 8 bases, with 15 bases sitting between them. The CDR3 DNA reads as TGTGCCAGCAGTGGATCAGACAACAAAGGCTACACCTTC. It specifies CASSGSDNKGYTF.

The gene calls are TRBV7-9 and TRBJ2-3; D might be TRBD2 (6 bases). Germline CDR1 is SEHNR and CDR2 is FQNEAQ (reference sequence). This CDR3 spans 16 amino acids. Trimming took 1 base from V and 5 from J, leaving 16 bases between them. CDR3 DNA sequence: TGTGCCAGCAGCTTAGGGGGACTGGGTATCATAGATACGCAGTATTTT. As protein: CASSLGGLGIIDTQYF.